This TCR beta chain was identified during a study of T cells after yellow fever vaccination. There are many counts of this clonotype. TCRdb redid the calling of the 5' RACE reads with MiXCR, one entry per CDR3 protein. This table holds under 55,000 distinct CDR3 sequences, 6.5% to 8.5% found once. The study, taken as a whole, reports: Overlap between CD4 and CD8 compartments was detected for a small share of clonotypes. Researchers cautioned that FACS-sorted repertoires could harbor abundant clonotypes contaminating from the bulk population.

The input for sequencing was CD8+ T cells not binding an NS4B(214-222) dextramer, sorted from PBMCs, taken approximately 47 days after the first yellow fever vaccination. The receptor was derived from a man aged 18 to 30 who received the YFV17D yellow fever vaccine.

Here the CDR3 reads CASSYSGGADQPQHF. In nucleotides, the CDR3 is TGTGCCAGCAGTTACAGCGGGGGGGCTGATCAGCCCCAGCATTTT. The V and J genes are TRBV6-2 or TRBV6-3 and TRBJ1-5, with D perhaps matching TRBD1 (6 bases). The germline V gene encodes CDR1 MNHEY and CDR2 SVGEGT. The CDR3 totals 15 residues. Trimming removed 2 bases from V and 5 bases from J, with 13 bases in between.